The 20 T cell receptor beta chains given below trace back to one sample, sequenced in a study of CD8 T cells in Susac syndrome. cDNA came from roughly 0.53 to 1 ug RNA primed by random hexamers. TCRdb re-derived calls from the immunoSEQ multiplex PCR reads in MiXCR, one entry per CDR3 protein. The table has some 180,000 distinct CDR3 sequences, about 95% seen once. Sequencing used CD4+ T cells from PBMCs. The receptors shown here come from a human donor with Susac syndrome.

This chain joins TRBV30 and TRBJ1-1; no reliable D call. The germline V gene has CDR1 GTSNPN and CDR2 SVGIG (reference sequence). The CDR3 spans 10 residues. Trimming removed 6 bases from V and 10 bases from J, with 12 bases in between. DNA for the CDR3: TGTGCCTGCACGCGACGGGTAGCTTTCTTT. Protein sequence: CACTRRVAFF.

This sequence joins TRBV20-1 and TRBJ2-1; TRBD2 matches 8 bases. The ends lost 1 base at V and 8 bases at J; junction bases unmatched: 10. Germline lookup yields CDR1 DFQATT and CDR2 SNEGSKA (reference sequence). This CDR3 spans 15 amino acids. CDR3 protein: CSARVFTGGEDEQFF. The CDR3 DNA reads as TGCAGTGCTAGAGTTTTTACGGGAGGGGAGGATGAGCAGTTCTTC.

V usage is TRBV3-1 and J usage is TRBJ1-2; D remains unclear. This CDR3 region has 13 residues. The germline V gene has CDR1 LGHDT and CDR2 YNNKEL (reference sequence). The V end lost 3 bases, the J end lost 0 bases, and 5 bases lay between the germline ends. The CDR3 loop reads CASSQAANYGYTF. As DNA, the CDR3 is TGTGCCAGCAGCCAGGCAGCTAACTATGGCTACACCTTC.

The CDR3 spells CASSPHRQGSEQYF. The CDR3 DNA reads TGTGCCAGCTCTCCCCACCGACAGGGGTCCGAGCAGTACTTC. The V call is TRBV27, the J call TRBJ2-7, with 8 bases fitting TRBD1. Germline V gene sequence: CDR1 MNHEY, CDR2 SMNVEV (reference sequence). J was trimmed by 6 bases and V by 8 bases; bases with no gene match: 12. There are 14 residues in the CDR3.

The chain uses TRBV6-5 and TRBJ1-1, with D possibly being TRBD1 (5 bases). V was trimmed by 7 bases and J by 2 bases, leaving 11 bases between them. The CDR3 contains 13 residues. The V gene's germline CDR1 is MNHEY and CDR2 SVGAGI. The CDR3 sequence: CASTRDLNTEAFF. CDR3 DNA sequence: TGTGCCAGCACTCGGGACCTTAACACTGAAGCTTTCTTT.

This clonotype was seen only once. The CDR3 sequence is CASSPEGGQEETQYF. The CDR3 DNA follows: TGCGCCAGCAGCCCTGAGGGGGGCCAGGAAGAGACCCAGTACTTC. The rearrangement joins TRBV5-1 to TRBJ2-5; the D call may be TRBD1 or TRBD2 (6 bases each). Trimming shortened V by 4 bases and J by 3 bases, and 16 bases separated the two germline ends. This CDR3 is built from 15 residues. Germline V gives CDR1 SGHRS, CDR2 YFSETQ.

This chain uses TRBV16 with TRBJ1-5; 8 bases are a match to TRBD1. Losses at the gene ends were 3 bases for V and 1 base for J; bases not matched to a gene: 8. Germline assignment: CDR1 KGHSY and CDR2 FQNENV. This CDR3 has 17 residues. The DNA for the CDR3 is TGTGCCAGCAGCCAGGGCAGACAGGGGCAAAGCAATCAGCCCCAGCATTTT. Translation: CASSQGRQGQSNQPQHF.

The chain joins TRBV7-9 to TRBJ2-5; 10 bases are a match to TRBD1. Germline V CDR1 and CDR2: SEHNR, FQNEAQ (reference sequence). V lost 5 bases to trimming and J lost 5 bases; unmatched junction nucleotides: 14. The CDR3 has 17 residues. The CDR3 DNA sequence: TGTGCCAGCAGCCAGGGACAGGGGCTCGACCAAACGGAGACCCAGTACTTC. It encodes CASSQGQGLDQTETQYF. Full variable domain (rest looked up from reference TRBV7-9 and TRBJ2-5): DTGVSQNPRHKITKRGQNVTFRCDPISEHNRLYWYRQTLGQGPEFLTYFQNEAQLEKSRLLSDRFSAERPKGSFSTLEIQRTEQGDSAMYLCASSQGQGLDQTETQYFGPGTRLLVL.

This clonotype has a single count. This chain links TRBV15 with TRBJ2-1, with a tentative D call TRBD1 (6 bases). The V gene's germline CDR1 is LNHNV and CDR2 YYDKDF (reference sequence). The CDR3 runs to 13 residues. The ends were cut back, 3 bases at V and 10 bases at J, with 13 bases in the middle. CDR3 region: CATSSYAQGEQFF. The CDR3 nucleotides are TGTGCCACCAGCAGTTATGCGCAGGGGGAGCAGTTCTTC.

The chain employs TRBV6-2 or TRBV6-3 and TRBJ1-1; TRBD1 agrees at 7 bases. The CDR3 has 15 amino acids. Germline values: CDR1 MNHEY, CDR2 SVGEGT. J lost 1 base, V lost 7 bases, and 9 bases had no gene match. In DNA, the CDR3 is TGTGCCAGCACGCCAACCGGGACAGCGAACACTGAAGCTTTCTTT. It codes for CASTPTGTANTEAFF.

The chain recombines TRBV5-1 with TRBJ2-1; maybe TRBD2 (6 bases). CDR1 and CDR2 (germline): SGHRS, YFSETQ. The CDR3 runs to 15 residues. V lost 0 bases, J lost 10 bases, and 17 bases lay in between. CDR3 nucleotides: TGCGCCAGCAGCTTGGGGCTAGCGCTTAGCGACGAGCAGTTCTTC. Residues: CASSLGLALSDEQFF. The full variable domain, in which reference TRBV5-1 and TRBJ2-1 provide the parts outside the CDR3, is KAGVTQTPRYLIKTRGQQVTLSCSPISGHRSVSWYQQTPGQGLQFLFEYFSETQRNKGNFPGRFSGRQFSNSRSEMNVSTLELGDSALYLCASSLGLALSDEQFFGPGTRLTVL.

The chain uses TRBV2 and TRBJ2-2, with 7 bases fitting TRBD2. Trimming at V came to 5 bases and at J to 7 bases, leaving 10 bases not matched to a gene. Germline V lookup: CDR1 SNHLY, CDR2 FYNNEI. CDR3 length: 15 residues. CDR3 sequence: CASSMGEGRIGELFF. The CDR3 DNA sequence: TGTGCCAGCAGTATGGGGGAGGGCCGGATCGGGGAGCTGTTTTTT.

The rearrangement links TRBV9 to TRBJ1-2, with a tentative D call TRBD1 (6 bases). CDR3 length: 15 amino acids. Germline loops: CDR1 SGDLS, CDR2 YYNGEE. Trimming cost V 4 bases and J 5 bases, with 18 bases left between them. The CDR3 loop is CASSTRGGQGYGYTF. The CDR3 DNA follows: TGTGCCAGCAGCACTCGGGGGGGACAAGGGTATGGCTACACCTTC.

CDR3 sequence: CSAVQGASGYTF. The CDR3 DNA reads TGCAGTGCTGTACAGGGGGCTAGTGGCTACACCTTC. The chain has TRBV20-1 and TRBJ1-2, with TRBD1 matching 9 bases. Trimming took 5 bases from V and 7 from J; bases not matched to a gene: 5. The CDR3 runs 12 residues. Germline V gene lookup returns CDR1 DFQATT and CDR2 SNEGSKA (reference sequence).

This clonotype was found once. The rearrangement joins TRBV30 to TRBJ2-7, with D perhaps TRBD1 (7 bases). With 4 bases removed from V and 0 bases from J, the gap between germline ends came to 10 bases. Germline values: CDR1 GTSNPN, CDR2 SVGIG (reference sequence). CDR3 length: 13 residues. The CDR3 DNA reads as TGTGCCTGGACAGGGGGGAACTCCTACGAGCAGTACTTC. Residues: CAWTGGNSYEQYF. Using reference TRBV30 and TRBJ2-7 for the parts outside the CDR3, the full variable domain is SQTIHQWPATLVQPVGSPLSLECTVEGTSNPNLYWYRQAAGRGLQLLFYSVGIGQISSEVPQNLSASRPQDRQFILSSKKLLLSDSGFYLCAWTGGNSYEQYFGPGTRLTVT.

The chain uses TRBV6-2 or TRBV6-3 and TRBJ2-5; D perhaps matches TRBD2 (5 bases). The germline V gene encodes CDR1 MNHEY and CDR2 SVGEGT. V was pared by 7 bases and J by 7 bases, with 16 bases between. The CDR3 contains 13 residues. CDR3 protein: CASKSAGIGTQYF. The CDR3 nucleotides read TGTGCCAGCAAAAGCGCGGGTATAGGGACCCAGTACTTC.

The J gene is TRBJ2-7, the V gene TRBV6-1; 12 bases are shared with TRBD2. Trimming cost V 4 bases and J 3 bases; bases outside gene matches: 4. There are 15 residues in the CDR3. CDR1 is MNHNS and CDR2 is SASEGT in the germline V gene. CDR3 DNA: TGTGCCAGCAGTGCTACTAGCGGGGGGATCTACGAGCAGTACTTC. It translates to CASSATSGGIYEQYF.

The chain recombines TRBV4-2 with TRBJ2-6, with 7 nucleotides matching TRBD1. Germline values: CDR1 LGHNA, CDR2 YNFKEQ. The CDR3 spans 20 residues. Losses at the gene ends were 3 bases for V and 0 bases for J; bases not matched to a gene: 14. As DNA, the CDR3 is TGTGCCAGCAGCCATTGGGACAGAGCCAAAAGAAGCTCTGGGGCCAACGTCCTGACTTTC. Amino acids: CASSHWDRAKRSSGANVLTF.

The chain joins TRBV20-1 to TRBJ2-5, with 7 bases matching TRBD1. Germline-derived CDR1 and CDR2 are DFQATT and SNEGSKA (reference sequence). V lost 6 bases to trimming and J lost 5 bases; unmatched junction nucleotides: 9. CDR3 length: 13 amino acids. The CDR3: CSAQTGHGETQYF. DNA of the CDR3: TGCAGTGCCCAGACAGGGCATGGGGAGACCCAGTACTTC.

This chain links TRBV20-1 with TRBJ2-5; D not certain. V was shortened by 0 bases and J by 5 bases, with 7 bases between the two germline ends. The CDR3 is 12 amino acids. CDR1 DFQATT and CDR2 SNEGSKA come from the germline V gene (reference sequence). CDR3 bases: TGCAGTGCTAGAGACCCGAAGGAGACCCAGTACTTC. Protein sequence: CSARDPKETQYF.